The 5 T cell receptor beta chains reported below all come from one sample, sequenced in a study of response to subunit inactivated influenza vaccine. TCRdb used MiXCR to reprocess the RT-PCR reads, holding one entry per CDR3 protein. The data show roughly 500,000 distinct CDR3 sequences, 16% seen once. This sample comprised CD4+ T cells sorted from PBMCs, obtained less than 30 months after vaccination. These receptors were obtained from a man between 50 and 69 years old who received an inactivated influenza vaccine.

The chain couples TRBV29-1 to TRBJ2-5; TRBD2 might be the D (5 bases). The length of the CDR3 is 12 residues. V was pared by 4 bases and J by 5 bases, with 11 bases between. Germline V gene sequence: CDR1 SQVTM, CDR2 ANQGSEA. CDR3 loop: CSVAAVGETQYF. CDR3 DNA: TGCAGCGTTGCAGCGGTGGGCGAGACCCAGTACTTC.

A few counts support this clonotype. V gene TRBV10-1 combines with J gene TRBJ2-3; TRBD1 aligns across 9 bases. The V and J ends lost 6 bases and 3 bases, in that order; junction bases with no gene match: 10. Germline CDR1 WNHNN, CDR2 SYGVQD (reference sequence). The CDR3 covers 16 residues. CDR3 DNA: TGCGCCAGCAGCGACCCTGGACAGGGGAGGACAGATACGCAGTATTTT. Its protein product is CASSDPGQGRTDTQYF.

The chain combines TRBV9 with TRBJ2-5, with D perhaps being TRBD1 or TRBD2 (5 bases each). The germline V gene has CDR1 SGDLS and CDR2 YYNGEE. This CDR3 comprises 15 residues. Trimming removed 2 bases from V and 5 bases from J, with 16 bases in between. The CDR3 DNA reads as TGTGCCAGCAGCGTCGGGGCTCCCCCACGGGAGACCCAGTACTTC. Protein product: CASSVGAPPRETQYF. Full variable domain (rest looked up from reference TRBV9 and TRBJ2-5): DSGVTQTPKHLITATGQRVTLRCSPRSGDLSVYWYQQSLDQGLQFLIQYYNGEERAKGNILERFSAQQFPDLHSELNLSSLELGDSALYFCASSVGAPPRETQYFGPGTRLLVL.

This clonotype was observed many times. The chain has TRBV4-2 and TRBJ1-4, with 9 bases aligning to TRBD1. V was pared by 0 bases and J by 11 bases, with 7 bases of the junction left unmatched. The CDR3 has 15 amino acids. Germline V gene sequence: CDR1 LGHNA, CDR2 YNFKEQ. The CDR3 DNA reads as TGTGCCAGCAGCCAAGACGGACAGGGGAGACTCAAACTGTTTTTT. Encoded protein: CASSQDGQGRLKLFF.

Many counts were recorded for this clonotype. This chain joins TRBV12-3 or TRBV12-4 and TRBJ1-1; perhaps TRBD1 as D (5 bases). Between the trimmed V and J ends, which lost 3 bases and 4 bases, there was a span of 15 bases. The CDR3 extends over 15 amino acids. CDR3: CASSFGGSLGTEAFF. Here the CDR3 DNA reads TGTGCCAGCAGTTTCGGGGGGAGTCTGGGCACTGAAGCTTTCTTT.